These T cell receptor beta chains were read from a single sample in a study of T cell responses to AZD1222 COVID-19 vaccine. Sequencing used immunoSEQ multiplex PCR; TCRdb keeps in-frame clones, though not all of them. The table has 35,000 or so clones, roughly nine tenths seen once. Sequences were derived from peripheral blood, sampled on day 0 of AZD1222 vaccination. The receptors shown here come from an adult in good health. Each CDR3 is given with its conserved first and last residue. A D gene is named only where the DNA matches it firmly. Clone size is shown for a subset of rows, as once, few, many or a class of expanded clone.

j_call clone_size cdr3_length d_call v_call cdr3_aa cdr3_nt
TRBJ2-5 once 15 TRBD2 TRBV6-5 CASSYASAREGTQYF TGTGCCAGCAGTTACGCTAGCGCCAGGGAGGGGACCCAGTACTTC
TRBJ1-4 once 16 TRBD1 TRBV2 CASSLGTEATNEKLFF TGTGCCAGCAGTCTCGGGACAGAAGCAACTAATGAAAAACTGTTTTTT
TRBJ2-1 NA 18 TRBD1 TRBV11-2 CASSSPPPGTGRSNEQFF TGTGCCAGCAGCTCCCCCCCTCCCGGGACAGGGAGGTCCAATGAGCAGTTCTTC
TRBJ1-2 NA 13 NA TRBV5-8 CASSLGANYGYTF TGTGCCAGCAGCTTGGGGGCCAACTATGGCTACACCTTC
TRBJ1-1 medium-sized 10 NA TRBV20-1 CSARDPEAFF TGCAGTGCTAGAGATCCGGAAGCTTTCTTT
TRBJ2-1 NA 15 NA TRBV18 CASSPPGRSYNEQFF TGTGCCAGCTCACCACCGGGCAGATCCTACAATGAGCAGTTCTTC
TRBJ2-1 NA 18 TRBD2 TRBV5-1 CASSLAGTSESSYNEQFF TGCGCCAGCAGCTTGGCCGGGACTAGCGAAAGCTCCTACAATGAGCAGTTCTTC
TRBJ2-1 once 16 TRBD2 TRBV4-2 CASSQVGAGGQNEQFF TGTGCCAGCAGCCAAGTCGGTGCGGGGGGGCAAAATGAGCAGTTCTTC
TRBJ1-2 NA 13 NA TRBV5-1 CASSLGTAYGYTF TGCGCCAGCAGCTTGGGGACAGCCTATGGCTACACCTTC
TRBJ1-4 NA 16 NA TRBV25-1 CASGLQGLGPNEKLFF TGTGCCAGCGGATTACAGGGCCTAGGGCCTAATGAAAAACTGTTTTTT
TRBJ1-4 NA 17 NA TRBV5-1 CASSLAWGFGTNEKLFF TGCGCCAGCAGCTTGGCCTGGGGATTCGGGACTAATGAAAAACTGTTTTTT
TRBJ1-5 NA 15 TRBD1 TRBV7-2 CASSFLGTGDQPQHF TGTGCCAGCAGCTTCCTTGGGACAGGGGATCAGCCCCAGCATTTT
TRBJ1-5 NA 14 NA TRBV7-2 CASSLIWVGQPQHF TGTGCCAGCAGCTTAATCTGGGTCGGTCAGCCCCAGCATTTT
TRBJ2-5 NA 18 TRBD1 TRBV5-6 CASSGLGQGIDLYETQYF TGTGCCAGCAGCGGACTGGGACAGGGGATAGATCTCTACGAGACCCAGTACTTC
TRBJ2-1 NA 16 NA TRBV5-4 CASSPPPSSSYNEQFF TGTGCCAGCAGCCCACCCCCGAGCTCCTCCTACAATGAGCAGTTCTTC
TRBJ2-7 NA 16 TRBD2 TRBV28 CASSLPPPGGIYEQYF TGTGCCAGCAGTTTACCGCCCCCGGGAGGTATTTACGAGCAGTACTTC
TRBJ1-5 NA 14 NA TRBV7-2 CASSLVWDNQPQHF TGTGCCAGCAGCTTAGTCTGGGATAATCAGCCCCAGCATTTT
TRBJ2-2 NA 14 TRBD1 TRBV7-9 CAVTGGRSTGELFF TGTGCCGTAACAGGGGGTCGGAGCACCGGGGAGCTGTTTTTT
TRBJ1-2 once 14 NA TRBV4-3 CASSQESRGLVYTF TGCGCCAGCAGCCAAGAAAGCAGGGGACTGGTCTACACCTTC
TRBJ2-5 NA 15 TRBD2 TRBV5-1 CASSFFGTSQETQYF TGCGCCAGCAGCTTTTTCGGGACTAGCCAAGAGACCCAGTACTTC
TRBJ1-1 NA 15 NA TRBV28 CASREIQGGHTEAFF TGTGCCAGCAGGGAGATACAGGGAGGACACACTGAAGCTTTCTTT
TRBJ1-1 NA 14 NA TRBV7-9 CASRSAGRYTEAFF TGTGCCAGCAGATCCGCGGGAAGGTACACTGAAGCTTTCTTT
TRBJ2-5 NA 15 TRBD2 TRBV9 CASSASSTSGETQYF TGTGCCAGCAGCGCCTCATCAACTAGCGGGGAGACCCAGTACTTC
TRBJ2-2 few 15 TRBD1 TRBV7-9 CASNLYRGGVGELFF TGTGCCAGCAACCTCTACAGGGGTGGCGTCGGGGAGCTGTTTTTT
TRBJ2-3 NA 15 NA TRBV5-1 CASSLGIRSTDTQYF TGCGCCAGCAGCTTGGGGATACGAAGCACAGATACGCAGTATTTT
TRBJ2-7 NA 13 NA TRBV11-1 CASSFPGLYEQYF TGTGCCAGCAGCTTTCCAGGACTCTACGAGCAGTACTTC
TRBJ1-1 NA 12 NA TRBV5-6 CASSFGNTEAFF TGTGCCAGCAGCTTTGGTAACACTGAAGCTTTCTTT
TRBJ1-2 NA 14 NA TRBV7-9 CASSPTDTNYGYTF TGTGCCAGCAGCCCGACAGACACTAACTATGGCTACACCTTC
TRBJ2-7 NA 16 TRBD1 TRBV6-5 CASSYPRQGRGYEQYF TGTGCCAGCAGTTATCCAAGACAGGGCCGGGGCTACGAGCAGTACTTC
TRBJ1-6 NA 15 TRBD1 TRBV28 CAAGGRQGANSPLHF TGTGCCGCGGGGGGAAGACAGGGTGCTAATTCACCCCTCCACTTT
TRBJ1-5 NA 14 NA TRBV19 CASSNGGGNQPQHF TGTGCCAGTAGTAATGGAGGGGGCAATCAGCCCCAGCATTTT
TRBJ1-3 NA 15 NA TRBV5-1 CASSLVSGSGNTIYF TGCGCCAGCAGCTTGGTTTCGGGCAGCGGAAACACCATATATTTT
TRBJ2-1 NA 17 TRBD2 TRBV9 CASSTPQRGGVDNEQFF TGTGCCAGCAGCACACCGCAGCGGGGGGGCGTGGACAATGAGCAGTTCTTC
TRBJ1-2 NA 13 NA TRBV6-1 CASSEGGSHGYTF TGTGCCAGCAGTGAAGGGGGCTCCCACGGCTACACCTTC
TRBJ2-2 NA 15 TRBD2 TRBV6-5 CASSYSGAGTGELFF TGTGCCAGCAGTTATAGCGGGGCGGGCACCGGGGAGCTGTTTTTT